The T cell receptor (beta chain) under discussion was sequenced for a study of CD8 T cells in ankylosing spondylitis. Findings and caveats of the study: Both synovial fluid and blood in reactive arthritis had previously been reported to carry some motif variants. A motif of 7 to 9 highly homologous TCR beta variants was seen as apparently characteristic of ankylosing spondylitis blood.

TCRdb processed the 5' RACE reads anew with MiXCR; each CDR3 protein has one entry. Of fewer than 650,000 distinct CDR3 sequences listed, approximately 12% were seen once; the top ten hold approximately 7%. Comment on this clonotype: Its matching antigen is unknown.

The sequence was obtained from a male donor with ankylosing spondylitis. The specimen sequenced was blood, either unsorted or a sorted T cell fraction (not recorded which).

In nucleotides, the CDR3 is TGCAGTGCTAGAGATGGTCTAGCGGGAGCGGAGCAGTTCTTC. As protein: CSARDGLAGAEQFF. The chain couples TRBV20-1 to TRBJ2-1, with 10 nucleotides matching TRBD2. The CDR3 loop spans 14 amino acids. J was trimmed by 10 bases and V by 0 bases; bases with no gene match: 6. CDR1 is DFQATT and CDR2 is SNEGSKA in the germline V gene (reference sequence).